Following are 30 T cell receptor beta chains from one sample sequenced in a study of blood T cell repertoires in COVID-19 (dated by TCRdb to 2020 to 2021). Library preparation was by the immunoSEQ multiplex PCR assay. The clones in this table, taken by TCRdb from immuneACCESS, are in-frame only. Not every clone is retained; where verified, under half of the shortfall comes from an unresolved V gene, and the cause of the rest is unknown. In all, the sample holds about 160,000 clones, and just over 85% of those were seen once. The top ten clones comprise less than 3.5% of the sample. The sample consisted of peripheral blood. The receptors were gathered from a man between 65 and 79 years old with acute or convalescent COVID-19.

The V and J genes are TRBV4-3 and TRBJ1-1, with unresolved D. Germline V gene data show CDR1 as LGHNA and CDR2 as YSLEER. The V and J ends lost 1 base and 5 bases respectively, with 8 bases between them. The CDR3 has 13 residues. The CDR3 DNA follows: TGCGCCAGCAGCCAAGCTGTTCTAACTGAAGCTTTCTTT. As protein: CASSQAVLTEAFF.

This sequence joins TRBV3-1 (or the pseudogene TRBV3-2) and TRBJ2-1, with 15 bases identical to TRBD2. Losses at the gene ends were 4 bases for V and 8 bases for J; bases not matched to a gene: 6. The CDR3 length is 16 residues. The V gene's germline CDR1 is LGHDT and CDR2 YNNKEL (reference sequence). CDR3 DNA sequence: TGTGCCAGCAGCCCTCCGGGACTAGCGGGAGGAGATGAGCAGTTCTTC. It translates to CASSPPGLAGGDEQFF.

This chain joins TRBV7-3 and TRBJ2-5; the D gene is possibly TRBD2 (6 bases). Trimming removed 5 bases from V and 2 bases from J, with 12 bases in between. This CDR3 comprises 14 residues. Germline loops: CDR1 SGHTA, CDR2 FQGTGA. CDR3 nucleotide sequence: TGTGCCAGCAGCCCCAGGGACTGGCAAGAGACCCAGTACTTC. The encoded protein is CASSPRDWQETQYF. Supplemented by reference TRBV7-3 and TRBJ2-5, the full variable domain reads GAGVSQTPSNKVTEKGKYVELRCDPISGHTALYWYRQSLGQGPEFLIYFQGTGAADDSGLPNDRFFAVRPEGSVSTLKIQRTERGDSAVYLCASSPRDWQETQYFGPGTRLLVL.

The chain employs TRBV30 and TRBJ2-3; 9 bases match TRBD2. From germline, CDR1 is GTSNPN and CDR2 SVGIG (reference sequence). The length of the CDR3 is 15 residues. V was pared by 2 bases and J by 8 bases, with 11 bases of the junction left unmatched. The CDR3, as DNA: TGTGCCTGGAGTCCGCCGGCGGGAGGGCCGGGTACGCAGTATTTT. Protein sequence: CAWSPPAGGPGTQYF.

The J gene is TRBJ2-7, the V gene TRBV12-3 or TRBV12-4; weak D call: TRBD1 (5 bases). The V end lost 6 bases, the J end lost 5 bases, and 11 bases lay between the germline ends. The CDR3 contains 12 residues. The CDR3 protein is CASSLDRNEQYF. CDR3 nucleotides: TGTGCCAGCAGCCTAGACAGAAACGAGCAGTACTTC.

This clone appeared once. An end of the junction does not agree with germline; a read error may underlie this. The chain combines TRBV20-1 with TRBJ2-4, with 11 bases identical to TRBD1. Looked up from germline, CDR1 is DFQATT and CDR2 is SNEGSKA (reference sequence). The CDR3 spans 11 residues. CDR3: CSARAGTGGTF. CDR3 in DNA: TGCAGTGCTAGAGCCGGGACAGGGGGGACCTTC.

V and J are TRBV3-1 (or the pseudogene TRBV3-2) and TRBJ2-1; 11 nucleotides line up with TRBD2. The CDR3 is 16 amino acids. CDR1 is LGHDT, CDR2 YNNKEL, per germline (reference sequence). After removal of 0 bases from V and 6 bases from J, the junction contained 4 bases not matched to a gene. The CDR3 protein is CASSQDIAGGGNEQFF. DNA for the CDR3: TGTGCCAGCAGCCAAGATATAGCGGGAGGGGGCAATGAGCAGTTCTTC.

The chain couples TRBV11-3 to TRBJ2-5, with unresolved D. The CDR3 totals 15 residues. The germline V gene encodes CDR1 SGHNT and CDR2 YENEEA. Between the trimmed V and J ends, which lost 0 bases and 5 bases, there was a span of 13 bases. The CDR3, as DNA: TGTGCCAGCAGCTTAGATCGTAAGCGACCGGAGACCCAGTACTTC. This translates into CASSLDRKRPETQYF. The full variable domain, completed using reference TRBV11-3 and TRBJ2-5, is EAGVVQSPRYKIIEKKQPVAFWCNPISGHNTLYWYLQNLGQGPELLIRYENEEAVDDSQLPKDRFSAERLKGVDSTLKIQPAELGDSAVYLCASSLDRKRPETQYFGPGTRLLVL.

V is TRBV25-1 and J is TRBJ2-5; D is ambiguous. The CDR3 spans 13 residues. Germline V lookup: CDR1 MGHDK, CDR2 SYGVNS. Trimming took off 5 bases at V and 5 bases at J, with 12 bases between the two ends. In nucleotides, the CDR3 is TGTGCCAGCAGTCTTCAGAGCGTGGAGACCCAGTACTTC. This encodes CASSLQSVETQYF.

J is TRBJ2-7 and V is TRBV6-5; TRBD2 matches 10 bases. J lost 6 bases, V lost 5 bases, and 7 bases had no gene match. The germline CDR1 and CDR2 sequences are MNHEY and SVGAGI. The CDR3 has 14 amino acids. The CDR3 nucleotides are TGTGCCAGCAGTCTAGCGGGAGAATCGGGCGAGCAGTACTTC. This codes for CASSLAGESGEQYF.

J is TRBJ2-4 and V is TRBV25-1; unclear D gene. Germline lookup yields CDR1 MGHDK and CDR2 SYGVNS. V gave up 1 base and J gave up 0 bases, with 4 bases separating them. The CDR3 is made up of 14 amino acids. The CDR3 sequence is CASSESVAKNIQYF. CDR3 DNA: TGTGCCAGCAGTGAATCAGTAGCCAAAAACATTCAGTACTTC.

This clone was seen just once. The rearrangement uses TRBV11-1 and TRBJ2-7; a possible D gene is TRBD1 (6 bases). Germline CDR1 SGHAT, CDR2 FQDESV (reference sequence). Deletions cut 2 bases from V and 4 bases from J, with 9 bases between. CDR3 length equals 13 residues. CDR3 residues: CASSLLQGYEQYF. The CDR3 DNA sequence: TGTGCCAGCAGCTTACTACAGGGATACGAGCAGTACTTC. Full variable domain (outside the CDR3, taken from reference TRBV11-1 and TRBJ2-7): EAEVAQSPRYKITEKSQAVAFWCDPISGHATLYWYRQILGQGPELLVQFQDESVVDDSQLPKDRFSAERLKGVDSTLKIQPAELGDSAMYLCASSLLQGYEQYFGPGTRLTVT.

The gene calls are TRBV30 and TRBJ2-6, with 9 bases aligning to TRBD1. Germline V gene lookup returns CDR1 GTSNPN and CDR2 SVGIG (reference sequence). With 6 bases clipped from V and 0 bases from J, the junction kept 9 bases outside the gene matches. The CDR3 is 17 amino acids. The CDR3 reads CACAGQGFFSGANVLTF. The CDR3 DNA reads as TGTGCCTGCGCGGGACAGGGATTTTTCTCTGGGGCCAACGTCCTGACTTTC. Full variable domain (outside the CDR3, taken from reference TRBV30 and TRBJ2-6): SQTIHQWPATLVQPVGSPLSLECTVEGTSNPNLYWYRQAAGRGLQLLFYSVGIGQISSEVPQNLSASRPQDRQFILSSKKLLLSDSGFYLCACAGQGFFSGANVLTFGAGSRLTVL.

The CDR3 DNA reads TGTGCCAGCAGCACCCGACTAGCGGGAGTCACAGATACGCAGTATTTT. Its protein product is CASSTRLAGVTDTQYF. V is TRBV7-2 and J is TRBJ2-3, with TRBD2 matching 12 bases. Unmatched junction bases numbered 5, after V lost 5 bases and J lost 2 bases. From germline, CDR1 is SGHTA and CDR2 FQGNSA. This CDR3 has 16 residues.

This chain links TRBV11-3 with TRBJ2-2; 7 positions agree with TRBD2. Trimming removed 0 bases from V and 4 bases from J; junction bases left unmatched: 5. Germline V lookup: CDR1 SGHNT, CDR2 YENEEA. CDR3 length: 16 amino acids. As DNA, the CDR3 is TGTGCCAGCAGCTTAGAGACCGGGGGGAGCACCGGGGAGCTGTTTTTT. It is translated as CASSLETGGSTGELFF.

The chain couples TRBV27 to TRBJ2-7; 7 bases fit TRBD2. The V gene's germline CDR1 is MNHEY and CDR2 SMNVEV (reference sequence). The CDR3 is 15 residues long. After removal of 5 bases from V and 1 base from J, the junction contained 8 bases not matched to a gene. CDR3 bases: TGTGCCAGCAGTACAAGCGGGATGGCTTCCTACGAGCAGTACTTC. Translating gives CASSTSGMASYEQYF.

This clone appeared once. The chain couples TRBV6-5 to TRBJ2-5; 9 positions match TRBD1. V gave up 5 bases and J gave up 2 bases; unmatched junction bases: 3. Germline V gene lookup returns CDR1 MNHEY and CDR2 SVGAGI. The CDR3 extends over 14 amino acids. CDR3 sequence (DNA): TGTGCCAGCAGTCCGGACAGGGGTCAAGAGACCCAGTACTTC. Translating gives CASSPDRGQETQYF.

As DNA, the CDR3 is TGTGCCAGCAGACTAGACACTAGAGAACTGTTTTTT. Translating it yields CASRLDTRELFF. V is TRBV28 and J is TRBJ1-4; unclear D gene. CDR3 length equals 12 residues. Germline assignment: CDR1 MDHEN and CDR2 SYDVKM. V was pared by 6 bases and J by 12 bases, with 14 bases between.

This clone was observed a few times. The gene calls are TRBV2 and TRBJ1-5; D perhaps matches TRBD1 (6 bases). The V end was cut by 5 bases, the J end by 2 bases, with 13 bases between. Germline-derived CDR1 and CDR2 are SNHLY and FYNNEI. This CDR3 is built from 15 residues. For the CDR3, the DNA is TGTGCCAGCAGTCGCACAGGGTTTGGCAATCAGCCCCAGCATTTT. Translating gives CASSRTGFGNQPQHF.

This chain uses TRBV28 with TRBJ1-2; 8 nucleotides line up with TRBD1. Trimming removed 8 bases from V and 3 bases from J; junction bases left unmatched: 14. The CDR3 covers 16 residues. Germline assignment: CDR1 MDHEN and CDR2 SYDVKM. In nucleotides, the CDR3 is TGTGCCAGCGATAATTCCGGGACAGGAACCTACTATGGCTACACCTTC. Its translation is CASDNSGTGTYYGYTF.

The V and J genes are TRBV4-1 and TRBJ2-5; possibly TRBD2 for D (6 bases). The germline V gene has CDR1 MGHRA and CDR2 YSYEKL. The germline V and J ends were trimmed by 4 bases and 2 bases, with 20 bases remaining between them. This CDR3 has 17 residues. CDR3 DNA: TGCGCCAGCAGCCCGGGGCCCCAGGCGGGAAAGCAAGAGACCCAGTACTTC. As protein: CASSPGPQAGKQETQYF.

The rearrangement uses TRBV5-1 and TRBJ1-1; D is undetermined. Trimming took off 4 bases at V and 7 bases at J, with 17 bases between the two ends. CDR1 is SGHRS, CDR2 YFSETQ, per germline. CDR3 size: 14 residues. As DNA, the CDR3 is TGCGCCAGCAGCGCAATGGGCCGACCCGATGAAGCTTTCTTT. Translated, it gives CASSAMGRPDEAFF.

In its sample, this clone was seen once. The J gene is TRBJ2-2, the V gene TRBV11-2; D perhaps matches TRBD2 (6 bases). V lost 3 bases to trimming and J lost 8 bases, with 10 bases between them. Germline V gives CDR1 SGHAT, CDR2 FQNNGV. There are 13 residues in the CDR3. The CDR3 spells CASSFRAGGELFF. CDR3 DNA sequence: TGTGCCAGCAGCTTCAGGGCGGGGGGGGAGCTGTTTTTT.

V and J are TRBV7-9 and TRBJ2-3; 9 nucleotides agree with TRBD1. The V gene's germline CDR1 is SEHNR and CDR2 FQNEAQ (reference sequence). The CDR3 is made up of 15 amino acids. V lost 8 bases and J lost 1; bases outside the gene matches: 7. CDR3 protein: CASSDRGSGTDTQYF. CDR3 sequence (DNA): TGTGCCAGCTCGGACAGGGGAAGTGGCACAGATACGCAGTATTTT.

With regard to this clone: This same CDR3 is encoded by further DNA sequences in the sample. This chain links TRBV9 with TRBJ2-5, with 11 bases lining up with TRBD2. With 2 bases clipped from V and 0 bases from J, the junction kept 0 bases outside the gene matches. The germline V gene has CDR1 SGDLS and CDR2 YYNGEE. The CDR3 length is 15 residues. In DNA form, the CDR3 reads TGTGCCAGCAGCGTGGGACTAGCGGACCAAGAGACCCAGTACTTC. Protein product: CASSVGLADQETQYF.

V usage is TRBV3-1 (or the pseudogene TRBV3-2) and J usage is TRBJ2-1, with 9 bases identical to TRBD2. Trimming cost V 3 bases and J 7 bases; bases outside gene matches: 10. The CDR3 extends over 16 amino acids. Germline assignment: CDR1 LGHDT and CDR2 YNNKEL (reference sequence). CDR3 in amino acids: CASSQPLAGLRNEQFF. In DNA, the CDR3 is TGTGCCAGCAGCCAGCCACTAGCGGGCTTGCGAAATGAGCAGTTCTTC.

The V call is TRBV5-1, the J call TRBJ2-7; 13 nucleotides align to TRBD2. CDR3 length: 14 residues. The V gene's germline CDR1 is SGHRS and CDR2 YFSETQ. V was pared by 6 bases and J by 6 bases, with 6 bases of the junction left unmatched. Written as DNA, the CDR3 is TGCGCCAGCACCCCCTGGACTAGCGGGAGCGAGCAGTACTTC. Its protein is CASTPWTSGSEQYF.

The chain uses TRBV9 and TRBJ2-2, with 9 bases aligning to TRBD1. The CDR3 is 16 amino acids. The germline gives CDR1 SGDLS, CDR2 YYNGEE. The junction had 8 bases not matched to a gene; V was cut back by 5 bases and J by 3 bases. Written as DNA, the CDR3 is TGTGCCAGCAGGCCGGGACAGGGCGGTGACACCGGGGAGCTGTTTTTT. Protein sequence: CASRPGQGGDTGELFF.

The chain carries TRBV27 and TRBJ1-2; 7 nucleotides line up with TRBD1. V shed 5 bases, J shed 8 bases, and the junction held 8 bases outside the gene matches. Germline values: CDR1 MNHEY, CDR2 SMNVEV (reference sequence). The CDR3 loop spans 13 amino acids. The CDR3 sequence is CASSPRQGQGYTF. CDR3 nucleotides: TGTGCCAGCAGTCCTCGACAGGGCCAGGGCTACACCTTC.

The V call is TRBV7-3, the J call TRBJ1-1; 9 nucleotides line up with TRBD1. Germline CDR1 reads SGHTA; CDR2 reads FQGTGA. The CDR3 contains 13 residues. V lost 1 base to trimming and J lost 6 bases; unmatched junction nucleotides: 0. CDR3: CASSLRQGAEAFF. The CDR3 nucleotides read TGTGCCAGCAGCTTAAGACAGGGGGCTGAAGCTTTCTTT.